This T cell receptor beta chain is drawn from a study of T cells in localized non-small cell lung cancer. Remarks on this clone: Its antigen is still unknown.

Overall study findings and caveats: Overall survival was longer when the density of T cells in the blood was higher.

Profiling relied on immunoSEQ multiplex PCR, and the TCRdb table lists in-frame clones only, not all of them. Here the sample spans around 130,000 clones, roughly nine tenths being singletons. V dropped 3 bases and J dropped 5 bases, with 7 bases sitting between them. CDR1 SGHDN and CDR2 FVKESK come from the germline V gene. CDR3 size: 12 residues. The source material was peripheral blood, sampled before any cancer treatment. This TCR came from a female donor older than 55 with stage I lung adenocarcinoma. This chain links TRBV14 with TRBJ1-1, with D uncertain. The CDR3 loop is CASSQVWTEAFF. CDR3 in DNA: TGTGCCAGCAGCCAGGTATGGACTGAAGCTTTCTTT.